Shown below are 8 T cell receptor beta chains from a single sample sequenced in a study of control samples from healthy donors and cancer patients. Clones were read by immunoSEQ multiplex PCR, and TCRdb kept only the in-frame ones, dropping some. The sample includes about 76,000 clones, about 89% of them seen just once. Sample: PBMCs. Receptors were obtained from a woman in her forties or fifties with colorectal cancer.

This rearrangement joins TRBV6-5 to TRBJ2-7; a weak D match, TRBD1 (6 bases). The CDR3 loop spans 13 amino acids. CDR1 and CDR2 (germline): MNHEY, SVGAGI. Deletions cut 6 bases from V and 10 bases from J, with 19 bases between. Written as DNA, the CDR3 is TGTGCCAGCAGGGGTGGACAGTCTAATTCCCAGTACGTC. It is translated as CASRGGQSNSQYV.

DNA for the CDR3: TGTGCCAGCAGCTCTACCGGGACTAGCGGGGGACAGTTCTTC. Translated: CASSSTGTSGGQFF. The chain employs TRBV7-2 and TRBJ2-1; 14 positions agree with TRBD2. The CDR3 is 14 residues long. V was clipped by 4 bases and J by 13 bases; unmatched bases: 6. Germline CDR1 SGHTA, CDR2 FQGNSA. The complete variable domain, with remaining parts taken from reference TRBV7-2 and TRBJ2-1, reads GAGVSQSPSNKVTEKGKDVELRCDPISGHTALYWYRQSLGQGLEFLIYFQGNSAPDKSGLPSDRFSAERTGGSVSTLTIQRTQQEDSAVYLCASSSTGTSGGQFFGPGTRLTVL.

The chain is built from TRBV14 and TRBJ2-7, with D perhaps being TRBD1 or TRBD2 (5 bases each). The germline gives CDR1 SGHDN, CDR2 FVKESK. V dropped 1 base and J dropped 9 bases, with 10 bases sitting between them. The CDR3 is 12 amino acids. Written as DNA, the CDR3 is TGTGCCAGCAGCCAAGGATGGGGGATGCAGTACGTC. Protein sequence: CASSQGWGMQYV.

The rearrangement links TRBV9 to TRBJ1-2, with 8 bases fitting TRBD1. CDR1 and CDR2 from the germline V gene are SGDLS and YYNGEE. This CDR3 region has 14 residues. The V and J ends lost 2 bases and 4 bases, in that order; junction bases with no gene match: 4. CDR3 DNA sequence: TGTGCCAGCAGCGTCACAGGGGGGCCCTATGGCTACACCTTC. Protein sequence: CASSVTGGPYGYTF. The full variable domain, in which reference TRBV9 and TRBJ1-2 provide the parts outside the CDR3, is DSGVTQTPKHLITATGQRVTLRCSPRSGDLSVYWYQQSLDQGLQFLIQYYNGEERAKGNILERFSAQQFPDLHSELNLSSLELGDSALYFCASSVTGGPYGYTFGSGTRLTVV.

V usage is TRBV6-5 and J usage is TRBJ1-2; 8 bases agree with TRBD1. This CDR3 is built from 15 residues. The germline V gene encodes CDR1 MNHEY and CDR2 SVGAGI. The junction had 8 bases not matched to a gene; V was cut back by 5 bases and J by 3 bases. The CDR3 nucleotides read TGTGCCAGCAGTCTTACAGGGGGAGCGGACTATGGCTACACCTTC. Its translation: CASSLTGGADYGYTF.

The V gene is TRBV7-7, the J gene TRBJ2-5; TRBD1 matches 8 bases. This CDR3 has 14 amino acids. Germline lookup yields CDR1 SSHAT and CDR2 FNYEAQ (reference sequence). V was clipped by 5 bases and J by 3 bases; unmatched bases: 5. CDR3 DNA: TGTGCCAGCAGCACCGACAGGGGCAAAGAGACCCAGTACTTC. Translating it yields CASSTDRGKETQYF.

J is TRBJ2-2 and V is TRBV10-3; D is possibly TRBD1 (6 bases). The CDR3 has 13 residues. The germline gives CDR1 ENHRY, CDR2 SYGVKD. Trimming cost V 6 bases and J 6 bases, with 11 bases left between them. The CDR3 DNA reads TGTGCCATCAGCAGAACAGGGTCCGGGGAGCTGTTTTTT. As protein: CAISRTGSGELFF.

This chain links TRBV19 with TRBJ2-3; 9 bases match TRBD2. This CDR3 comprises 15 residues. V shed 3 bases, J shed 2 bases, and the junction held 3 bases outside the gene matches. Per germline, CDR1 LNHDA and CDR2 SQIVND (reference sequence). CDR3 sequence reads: CASSIQRGVTDTQYF. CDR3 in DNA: TGTGCCAGTAGTATCCAGCGGGGGGTCACAGATACGCAGTATTTT.